The table lists the clone carrying this T cell receptor (beta chain) with a few counts. No antigen is known for it. The data originate from a study of vaccination and CD4 T cells after COVID-19. For the study at large: Two Hispanic individuals were among six male and four female convalescent patients.

Treatment in this sample: 10-day PBMC culture with coronavirus spike peptide pools or control peptides (ViraFEST assay). Antigen-specific T cell expansion with peptide pools preceded TCR sequencing in the ViraFEST approach. Sequencing of cultured CD4+ T cell DNA used the Oncomine TCR Beta short-read assay. TCRdb reprocessed the PCR reads with MiXCR, giving one entry per CDR3 protein. The data show tens of thousands of distinct CDR3 sequences, 32% seen once. The CDR3 has 15 residues. V was clipped by 6 bases and J by 4 bases, with 16 bases between them. Germline CDR1 reads MNHNS; CDR2 reads SASEGT. Study findings and constraints: Spike mono-reactive clones accounted for 304 of the 307 vaccine-specific clones found in convalescent patients.

The TCR comes from a human donor with COVID-19. Sequenced sample: cultured CD4+ T cells from blood. V is TRBV6-1 and J is TRBJ1-3; possibly TRBD1 for D (5 bases). The DNA of the CDR3 is TGTGCCAGCAGCCTGGACACAGTGACGGGAAACACCATATATTTT. Translation: CASSLDTVTGNTIYF.